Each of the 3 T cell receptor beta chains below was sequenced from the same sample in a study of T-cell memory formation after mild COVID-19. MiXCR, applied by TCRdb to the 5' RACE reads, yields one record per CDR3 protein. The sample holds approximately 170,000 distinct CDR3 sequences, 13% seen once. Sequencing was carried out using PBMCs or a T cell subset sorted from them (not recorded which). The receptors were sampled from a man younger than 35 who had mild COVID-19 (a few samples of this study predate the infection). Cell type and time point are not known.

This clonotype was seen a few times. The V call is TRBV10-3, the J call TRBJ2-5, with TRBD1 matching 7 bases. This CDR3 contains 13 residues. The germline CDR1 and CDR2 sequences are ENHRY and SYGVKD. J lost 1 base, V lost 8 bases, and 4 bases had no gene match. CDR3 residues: CAIGGQLQETQYF. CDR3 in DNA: TGTGCCATCGGGGGACAGCTCCAAGAGACCCAGTACTTC.

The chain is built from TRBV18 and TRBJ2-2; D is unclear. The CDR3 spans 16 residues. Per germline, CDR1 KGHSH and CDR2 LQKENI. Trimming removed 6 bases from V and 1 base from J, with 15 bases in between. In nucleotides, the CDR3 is TGTGCCAGCTCCCCGCCGTCTCAACAGAACACCGGGGAGCTGTTTTTT. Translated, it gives CASSPPSQQNTGELFF.

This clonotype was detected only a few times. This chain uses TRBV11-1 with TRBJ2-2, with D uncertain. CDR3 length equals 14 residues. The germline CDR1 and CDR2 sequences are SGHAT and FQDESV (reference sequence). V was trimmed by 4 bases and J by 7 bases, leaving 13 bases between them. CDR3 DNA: TGTGCCAGCAGCTCCAGCACACTAAGCGGGGAGCTGTTTTTT. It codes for CASSSSTLSGELFF.